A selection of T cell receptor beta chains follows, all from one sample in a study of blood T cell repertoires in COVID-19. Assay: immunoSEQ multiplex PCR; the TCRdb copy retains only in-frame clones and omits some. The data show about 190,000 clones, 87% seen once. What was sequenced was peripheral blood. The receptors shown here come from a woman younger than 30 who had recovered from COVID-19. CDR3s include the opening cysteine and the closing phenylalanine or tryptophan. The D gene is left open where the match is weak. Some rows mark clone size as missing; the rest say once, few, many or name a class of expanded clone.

CDR3: CSVGFRTGELFF
DNA: TGCAGCGTTGGATTTCGGACCGGGGAGCTGTTTTTT
J: TRBJ2-2
D: -
size: -
V: TRBV29-1

CDR3: CASSPNTRSSGNTIYF
DNA: TGTGCCAGCAGCCCGAATACTCGGTCCTCTGGAAACACCATATATTTT
J: TRBJ1-3
D: -
size: few
V: TRBV7-9

CDR3: CASSPTTGGLNEKLFF
DNA: TGCGCCAGCAGCCCAACTACAGGGGGACTTAATGAAAAACTGTTTTTT
J: TRBJ1-4
D: TRBD1
size: many
V: TRBV5-1

CDR3: CASSWTSGAITDTQYF
DNA: TGTGCCAGCAGCTGGACTAGCGGAGCGATCACAGATACGCAGTATTTT
J: TRBJ2-3
D: TRBD2
size: -
V: TRBV7-9

CDR3: CASRFTSGIYNEQFF
DNA: TGTGCCAGCAGATTTACTAGCGGGATCTACAATGAGCAGTTCTTC
J: TRBJ2-1
D: TRBD2
size: -
V: TRBV27

CDR3: CASSHRDSGETQYF
DNA: TGTGCCAGTAGCCACCGGGACAGCGGTGAGACCCAGTACTTC
J: TRBJ2-5
D: TRBD1
size: -
V: TRBV19

CDR3: CASSLSSQIDTGELFF
DNA: TGTGCCAGCAGCTTATCGTCACAGATCGACACCGGGGAGCTGTTTTTT
J: TRBJ2-2
D: -
size: -
V: TRBV7-2

CDR3: CASSQIQNRDRGYEQFF
DNA: TGTGCCAGCAGCCAAATACAAAACCGGGACAGGGGCTATGAGCAGTTCTTC
J: TRBJ2-1
D: TRBD1
size: -
V: TRBV3-1/TRBV3-2

CDR3: CASSSPGQGGGEQFF
DNA: TGTGCCAGCAGCTCCCCGGGACAGGGTGGGGGTGAGCAGTTCTTC
J: TRBJ2-1
D: TRBD1
size: -
V: TRBV7-3

CDR3: CASSPTTYRGLFPYGYTF
DNA: TGTGCCAGCAGTCCCACAACCTACAGGGGGCTTTTCCCATATGGCTACACCTTC
J: TRBJ1-2
D: TRBD1
size: -
V: TRBV27

CDR3: CASSLVGLASNEQFF
DNA: TGTGCCAGCAGCTTAGTAGGACTAGCCTCGAATGAGCAGTTCTTC
J: TRBJ2-1
D: TRBD2
size: -
V: TRBV7-9

CDR3: CASSEELAGGYNEQFF
DNA: TGCGCCAGCAGTGAGGAACTAGCGGGGGGATACAATGAGCAGTTCTTC
J: TRBJ2-1
D: TRBD2
size: -
V: TRBV10-2

CDR3: CASSLERARTGELFF
DNA: TGTGCCAGCAGCTTGGAGCGCGCGAGGACCGGGGAGCTGTTTTTT
J: TRBJ2-2
D: -
size: -
V: TRBV5-8

CDR3: CASSEGGRNSPLHF
DNA: TGTGCCAGCAGTGAGGGGGGAAGGAATTCACCCCTCCACTTT
J: TRBJ1-6
D: -
size: -
V: TRBV2

CDR3: CASSQDLSGMWEQYF
DNA: TGTGCCAGCAGCCAAGATTTGTCAGGGATGTGGGAGCAGTACTTC
J: TRBJ2-7
D: -
size: -
V: TRBV3-1/TRBV3-2

CDR3: CASSGQGYDGELFF
DNA: TGTGCCAGCAGTGGGCAGGGGTACGACGGGGAGCTGTTTTTT
J: TRBJ2-2
D: -
size: -
V: TRBV25-1

CDR3: CAIGTGEFSPLHF
DNA: TGTGCCATCGGAACAGGGGAATTTTCACCCCTCCACTTT
J: TRBJ1-6
D: TRBD1
size: -
V: TRBV10-3

CDR3: CASSLEAGLPQETQYF
DNA: TGCGCCAGCAGCTTGGAGGCCGGACTACCTCAAGAGACCCAGTACTTC
J: TRBJ2-5
D: -
size: -
V: TRBV5-1

CDR3: CASSLGLAGGYNEQFF
DNA: TGTGCCAGCAGCTTAGGACTAGCGGGAGGATACAATGAGCAGTTCTTC
J: TRBJ2-1
D: TRBD2
size: -
V: TRBV7-2

CDR3: CASSYFLTGMNTEAFF
DNA: TGTGCCAGCAGTTACTTCCTGACAGGGATGAACACTGAAGCTTTCTTT
J: TRBJ1-1
D: TRBD1
size: -
V: TRBV6-2/TRBV6-3

CDR3: CASSIGGASEQFF
DNA: TGTGCCAGTAGTATAGGCGGGGCGAGTGAGCAGTTCTTC
J: TRBJ2-1
D: -
size: -
V: TRBV19

CDR3: CASSLDLARVYNEQFF
DNA: TGTGCCAGCAGCTTGGACCTAGCCCGTGTCTACAATGAGCAGTTCTTC
J: TRBJ2-1
D: -
size: -
V: TRBV5-5

CDR3: CASAGVGTDTQYF
DNA: TGCGCCAGCGCGGGGGTTGGGACAGATACGCAGTATTTT
J: TRBJ2-3
D: TRBD2
size: -
V: TRBV5-1

CDR3: CASGLTWGGYNEQFF
DNA: TGTGCTAGTGGTTTGACGTGGGGGGGCTACAATGAGCAGTTCTTC
J: TRBJ2-1
D: TRBD2
size: -
V: TRBV12-5

CDR3: CASSQAPRVTDTQYF
DNA: TGCGCCAGCAGCCAAGCTCCGCGGGTAACAGATACGCAGTATTTT
J: TRBJ2-3
D: -
size: -
V: TRBV4-1

CDR3: CASSMGLASMGELFF
DNA: TGTGCCAGTAGTATGGGACTAGCGAGTATGGGGGAGCTGTTTTTT
J: TRBJ2-2
D: TRBD2
size: -
V: TRBV19

CDR3: CASSLSRGMNTEAFF
DNA: TGTGCCAGCAGTTTATCGAGGGGGATGAACACTGAAGCTTTCTTT
J: TRBJ1-1
D: -
size: once
V: TRBV27

CDR3: CASSVSGSYNEQFF
DNA: TGTGCCAGCAGTGTTAGCGGATCCTACAATGAGCAGTTCTTC
J: TRBJ2-1
D: -
size: few
V: TRBV25-1

CDR3: CASSWRGGSDTQYF
DNA: TGTGCCAGCAGCTGGCGGGGGGGGTCAGATACGCAGTATTTT
J: TRBJ2-3
D: TRBD2
size: -
V: TRBV13